This T cell receptor beta chain was obtained from a study of T cells expressing NK-cell markers. Broader study findings: Several of the donors carried dominant NKG2C+ clonotypes that took up about 1.0-7.0% of their CD8+ T cells.

With UMIs, 5'RACE template switching was used to make TCR beta cDNA. TCRdb reprocessed the 5' RACE reads, keeping one entry per CDR3 protein, no DNA. The sample totals 300,000 to 450,000 distinct CDR3 sequences; its top ten clones hold 5.2%. Comment on this clonotype: Its antigen remains unidentified.

The germline CDR1 and CDR2 sequences are MNHNS and SASEGT. The CDR3 contains 16 residues. The TCR sequence derives from a man between 18 and 69 years old in good health. The V call is TRBV6-1, the J call TRBJ2-2; as DNA is missing, the TRBD2 call by TCRdb cannot be tested. What was sequenced was blood T cells: a sorted CD56 or NKG2C T cell subset, CD4+ or CD8+ T cells, or bulk PBMC T cells (not recorded which). The CDR3 region is CASLWLAGLNTGELFF.